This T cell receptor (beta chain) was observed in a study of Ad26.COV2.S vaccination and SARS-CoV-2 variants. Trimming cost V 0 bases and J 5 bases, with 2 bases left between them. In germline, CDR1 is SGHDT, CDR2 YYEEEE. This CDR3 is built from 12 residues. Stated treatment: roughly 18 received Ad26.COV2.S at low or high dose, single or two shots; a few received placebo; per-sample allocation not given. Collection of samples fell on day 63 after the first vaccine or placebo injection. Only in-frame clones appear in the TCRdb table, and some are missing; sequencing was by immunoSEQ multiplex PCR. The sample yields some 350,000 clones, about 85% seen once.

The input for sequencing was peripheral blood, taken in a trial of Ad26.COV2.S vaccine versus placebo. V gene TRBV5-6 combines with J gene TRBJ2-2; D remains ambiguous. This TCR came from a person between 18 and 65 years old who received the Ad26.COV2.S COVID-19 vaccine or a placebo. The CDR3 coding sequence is TGTGCCAGCAGCTTGGCGACCGGGGAGCTGTTTTTT. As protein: CASSLATGELFF.